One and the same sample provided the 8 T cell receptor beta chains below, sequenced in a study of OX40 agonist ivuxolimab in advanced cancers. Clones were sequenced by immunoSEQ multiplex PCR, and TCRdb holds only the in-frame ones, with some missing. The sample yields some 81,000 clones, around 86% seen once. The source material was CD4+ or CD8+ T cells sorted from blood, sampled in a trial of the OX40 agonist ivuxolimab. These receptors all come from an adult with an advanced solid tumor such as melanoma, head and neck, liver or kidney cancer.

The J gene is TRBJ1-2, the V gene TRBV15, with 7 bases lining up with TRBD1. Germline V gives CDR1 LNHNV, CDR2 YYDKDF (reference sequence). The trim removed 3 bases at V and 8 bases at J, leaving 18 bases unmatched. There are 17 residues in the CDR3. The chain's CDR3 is CATSSQLTNGQESGYTF. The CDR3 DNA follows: TGTGCCACCAGCAGTCAACTAACAAATGGACAGGAATCGGGCTACACCTTC.

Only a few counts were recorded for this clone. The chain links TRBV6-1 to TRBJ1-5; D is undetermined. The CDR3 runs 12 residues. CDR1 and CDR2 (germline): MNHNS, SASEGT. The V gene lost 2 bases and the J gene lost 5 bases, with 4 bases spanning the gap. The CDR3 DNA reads TGTGCCAGCAGTGAATGGGATCAGCCCCAGCATTTT. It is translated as CASSEWDQPQHF.

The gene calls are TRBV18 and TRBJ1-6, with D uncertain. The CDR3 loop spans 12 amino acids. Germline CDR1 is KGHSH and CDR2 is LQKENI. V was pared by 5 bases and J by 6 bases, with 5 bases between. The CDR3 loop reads CASSSPNSPLHF. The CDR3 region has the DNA TGTGCCAGCTCATCCCCTAATTCACCCCTCCACTTT.

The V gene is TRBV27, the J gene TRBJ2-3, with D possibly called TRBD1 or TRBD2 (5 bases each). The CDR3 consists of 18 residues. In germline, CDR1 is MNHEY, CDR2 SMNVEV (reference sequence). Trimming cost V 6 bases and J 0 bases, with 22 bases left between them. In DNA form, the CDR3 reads TGTGCCAGCAGCATCCGGGACCCTCCTAGAGCTAGCACAGATACGCAGTATTTT. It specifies CASSIRDPPRASTDTQYF.

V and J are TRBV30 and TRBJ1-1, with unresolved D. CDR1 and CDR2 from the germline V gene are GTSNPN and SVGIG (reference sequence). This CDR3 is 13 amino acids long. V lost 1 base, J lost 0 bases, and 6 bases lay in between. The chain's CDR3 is CAWSDYLNTEAFF. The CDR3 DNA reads TGTGCCTGGAGTGACTACCTGAACACTGAAGCTTTCTTT.

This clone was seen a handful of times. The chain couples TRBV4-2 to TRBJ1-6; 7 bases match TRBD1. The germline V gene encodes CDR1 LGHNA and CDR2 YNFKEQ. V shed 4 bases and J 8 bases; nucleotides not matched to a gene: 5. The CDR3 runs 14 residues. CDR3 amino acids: CASSPTGNDSPLHF. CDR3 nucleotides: TGTGCCAGCAGCCCGACAGGGAACGATTCACCCCTCCACTTT.

CDR3 protein: CASNLGGGRDTEAFF. The CDR3 coding sequence is TGCGCCAGCAACCTTGGGGGCGGAAGGGACACTGAAGCTTTCTTT. This chain joins TRBV5-1 and TRBJ1-1, with a possible D match to TRBD1 (6 bases). V was clipped by 6 bases and J by 3 bases, with 18 bases between them. This CDR3 is built from 15 residues. Germline values: CDR1 SGHRS, CDR2 YFSETQ.

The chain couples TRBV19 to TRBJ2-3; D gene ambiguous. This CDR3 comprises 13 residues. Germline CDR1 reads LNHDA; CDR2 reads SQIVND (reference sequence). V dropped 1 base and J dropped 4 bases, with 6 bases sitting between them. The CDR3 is CASSIGLADTQYF. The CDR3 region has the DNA TGTGCCAGTAGTATAGGGCTGGCAGATACGCAGTATTTT.